These T cell receptor beta chains were read from a single sample in a study of blood T cell repertoires in COVID-19. The protocol was immunoSEQ multiplex PCR, while the TCRdb copy is restricted to in-frame clones and leaves out a portion. Of about 170,000 clones listed, around 80% are singletons. What was sequenced was PBMCs or T cells enriched from blood (not recorded which). All receptors derive from a woman between 45 and 60 years old in a cohort exposed to, infected with or recovered from COVID-19 (not recorded which). CDR3s include the opening cysteine and the closing phenylalanine or tryptophan. The order of the fields is V gene, clone size, J gene, D gene, CDR3 DNA, CDR3 protein. A D gene is named only where the DNA matches it firmly. Rows may omit the clone size; those that give it use once, few, many or a size class.

V gene: TRBV4-1
clone size: NA
J gene: TRBJ2-7
D gene: TRBD1
CDR3 DNA: TGCGCCAGCAGCCAACCATTACAGGGGTCCTACGAGCAGTACTTC
CDR3 protein: CASSQPLQGSYEQYF

V gene: TRBV3-1/TRBV3-2
clone size: once
J gene: TRBJ1-1
D gene: NA
CDR3 DNA: TGTGCCAGCAGCCACGGGGGGAGTGGTGAAGCTTTCTTT
CDR3 protein: CASSHGGSGEAFF

V gene: TRBV7-9
clone size: few
J gene: TRBJ2-7
D gene: TRBD1
CDR3 DNA: TGTGCCAGCAGCTTCCGGGACAGGGATTACGAGCAGTACTTC
CDR3 protein: CASSFRDRDYEQYF

V gene: TRBV10-3
clone size: once
J gene: TRBJ2-7
D gene: TRBD1
CDR3 DNA: TGTGCCATCAGTGCCGGGACAGCAGAAGGAACCGAGCAGTACTTC
CDR3 protein: CAISAGTAEGTEQYF

V gene: TRBV2
clone size: NA
J gene: TRBJ1-6
D gene: NA
CDR3 DNA: TGTGCCAGCAGTGAAACCGTTTTCAGTTCACCCCTCCACTTT
CDR3 protein: CASSETVFSSPLHF

V gene: TRBV7-3
clone size: NA
J gene: TRBJ2-2
D gene: TRBD2
CDR3 DNA: TGTGCCAGCAGCTCAGAGGCTAGCGGGGGGTACTACACCGGGGAGCTGTTTTTT
CDR3 protein: CASSSEASGGYYTGELFF

V gene: TRBV28
clone size: NA
J gene: TRBJ2-7
D gene: TRBD2
CDR3 DNA: TGTGCCAGCACCTCGGGGGGGCGTAACGAGCAGTACTTC
CDR3 protein: CASTSGGRNEQYF

V gene: TRBV6-5
clone size: NA
J gene: TRBJ2-1
D gene: TRBD2
CDR3 DNA: TGTGCCAGCCACAATAGCGGGAGCTCCTACAATGAGCAGTTCTTC
CDR3 protein: CASHNSGSSYNEQFF

V gene: TRBV29-1
clone size: once
J gene: TRBJ2-2
D gene: TRBD2
CDR3 DNA: TGCAGCGGGACCGGACTAGCGGGGGGCACCGGGGAGCTGTTTTTT
CDR3 protein: CSGTGLAGGTGELFF

V gene: TRBV19
clone size: NA
J gene: TRBJ1-3
D gene: NA
CDR3 DNA: TGTGCCAGTAGTAACACAGGCCGTGGAAACACCATATATTTT
CDR3 protein: CASSNTGRGNTIYF

V gene: TRBV2
clone size: NA
J gene: TRBJ2-5
D gene: NA
CDR3 DNA: TGTGCCAGCAGTACCAGGGGGGAGGAGACCCAGTACTTC
CDR3 protein: CASSTRGEETQYF

V gene: TRBV11-3
clone size: NA
J gene: TRBJ2-1
D gene: TRBD1
CDR3 DNA: TGTGCCAGCAGCTCATCCGGGACAGGGTACAATGAGCAGTTCTTC
CDR3 protein: CASSSSGTGYNEQFF

V gene: TRBV9
clone size: NA
J gene: TRBJ2-1
D gene: TRBD2
CDR3 DNA: TGTGCCAGCAGCGTCAGCGGGACTAGCGGGGGCCTTGCCTACAATGAGCAGTTCTTC
CDR3 protein: CASSVSGTSGGLAYNEQFF